This TCR beta chain was recovered during a study of blood T cells in healthy people across ages. The study, taken as a whole, reports: Fewer expanded clones and more diversity marked long-lived versus aged donors. TCR beta diversity, measured per million T cells, fell in a roughly linear way with age.

Using a J-beta primer mix together with a sample-barcoded 5' primer, a second PCR was run for about 6 to 11 cycles. TCRdb re-called the 5' RACE reads with MiXCR, one entry per CDR3 protein. Here the sample spans 790,000 or so distinct CDR3 sequences, 45% to 70% being singletons. The germline gives CDR1 MNHEY, CDR2 SVGEGT. The CDR3 covers 18 residues. V was clipped by 6 bases and J by 0 bases, with 21 bases between them. There are a few counts of this clonotype. The antigen is unknown. Every donor gave about 9 milliliters of peripheral blood. The sample consisted of blood. J is TRBJ2-1 and V is TRBV6-2 or TRBV6-3; D is perhaps TRBD2 (5 bases). This TCR derives from a man between 35 and 55 years old in good health. Here the CDR3 reads CASSPTWKLESSYNEQFF. In nucleotides, the CDR3 is TGTGCCAGCAGCCCCACGTGGAAACTAGAGAGCTCCTACAATGAGCAGTTCTTC.